Listed here is a single T cell receptor (beta chain). Its cognate antigen is unknown. These data originate in a study of CD8+ T cells in alopecia areata. As the sequencing template, cDNA was produced by extracting RNA and reverse transcribing it. TCRdb keeps only in-frame clones here, not all; method: immunoSEQ multiplex PCR. The sample holds under 300,000 clones; approximately 60% are singletons and the top ten take 0.93%. This sample's treatment: oral pan-JAK inhibitor, 5-10 mg twice daily. Alopecia areata patients had lesional scalp punch biopsies and peripheral blood taken from them. Looked up from germline, CDR1 is LNHNV and CDR2 is YYDKDF (reference sequence). The CDR3 is made up of 11 amino acids. The trim removed 5 bases at V and 7 bases at J, leaving 0 bases unmatched. Study results and caveats: Scalp sequencing also captures normal skin's resident alphabeta T cells.

Sequenced material: CD4+ T cells sorted from blood, taken at week 52, from a patient treated with tofacitinib. The receptor comes from a human donor with alopecia areata. The chain joins TRBV15 to TRBJ1-2; 8 bases are shared with TRBD1. CDR3 nucleotides: TGTGCCACCAGCGACAGGGGTGGCTACACCTTC. It codes for CATSDRGGYTF.